The 19 T cell receptor beta chains reported below all come from one sample, sequenced in a study of memory CD4+ T cells and cytomegalovirus serostatus. Single viable CD3+CD4+CD8-CD45RO+ cells were sorted as the memory CD4+ T cells. The assay was immunoSEQ multiplex PCR, and TCRdb's table has in-frame clones only and misses some. The sample shows 40,000 to 55,000 clones, roughly four fifths of them seen only once. The sequencing sample was made of memory CD4+ T cells from blood. The receptors were gathered from an adult in good health and CMV-seronegative.

The rearrangement joins TRBV19 to TRBJ2-5, with TRBD1 as a possible D gene (6 bases). Trimming stripped 2 bases from V and 3 bases from J, with 13 bases between. The V gene's germline CDR1 is LNHDA and CDR2 SQIVND (reference sequence). The CDR3 length is 15 residues. The CDR3 DNA reads as TGTGCCAGTAGTATACTCCCCGACAGGAAAGAGACCCAGTACTTC. It is translated as CASSILPDRKETQYF.

In this sample, this clone turned up once. In DNA form, the CDR3 reads TGTGCCACCAGCAGGATCTCTGGAAACACCATATATTTT. It yields the protein CATSRISGNTIYF. This chain uses TRBV15 with TRBJ1-3; D remains ambiguous. V lost 3 bases and J 0 bases, leaving 3 bases between the germline ends. This CDR3 has 13 residues. Germline lookup yields CDR1 LNHNV and CDR2 YYDKDF (reference sequence).

This rearrangement joins TRBV20-1 to TRBJ1-4, with D unresolved. V dropped 5 bases and J dropped 8 bases, with 6 bases sitting between them. Germline CDR1 and CDR2: DFQATT and SNEGSKA (reference sequence). CDR3 size: 10 residues. The CDR3 sequence: CSASREKLFF. DNA for the CDR3: TGCAGTGCTTCACGAGAAAAACTGTTTTTT.

The chain combines TRBV2 with TRBJ2-5, with 9 bases identical to TRBD1. This CDR3 contains 13 residues. Trimming removed 3 bases from V and 6 bases from J; junction bases left unmatched: 2. Per the germline V gene, CDR1 is SNHLY and CDR2 is FYNNEI. The CDR3 sequence: CASSEYRGQTQYF. CDR3 in DNA: TGTGCCAGCAGTGAGTACAGGGGGCAGACCCAGTACTTC.

The V call is TRBV7-2, the J call TRBJ1-5; D perhaps matches TRBD1 (5 bases). Germline V CDR1 and CDR2: SGHTA, FQGNSA. Trimming removed 5 bases from V and 3 bases from J, with 11 bases in between. The CDR3 consists of 14 residues. CDR3 region: CASSLRGVNQPQHF. The CDR3 DNA reads as TGTGCCAGCAGCCTTAGAGGGGTCAATCAGCCCCAGCATTTT.

The gene calls are TRBV1 and TRBJ1-2; the D call TRBD1 from the table was never checked on the DNA. TRBV1 is a listed pseudogene. The CDR3 runs to 18 residues. As DNA, the CDR3 is TGCACCAGCACCGCAAGTTGGGGACAGGGGCCAGATAGCTATGGCTACACCTTC. Amino acids: CTSTASWGQGPDSYGYTF.

The J gene is TRBJ2-7, the V gene TRBV4-1; D unclear. CDR1 and CDR2 from the germline V gene are MGHRA and YSYEKL. CDR3 size: 14 residues. The V end lost 3 bases, the J end lost 1 base, and 10 bases lay between the germline ends. CDR3 coding DNA: TGCGCCAGCAGCCATCCAGTCCAATCCTACGAGCAGTACTTC. Encoded protein: CASSHPVQSYEQYF.

This chain connects TRBV14 to TRBJ2-1, with TRBD2 as a possible D gene (7 bases). The CDR3 spans 15 residues. Deletions cut 3 bases from V and 7 bases from J, with 16 bases between. In germline, CDR1 is SGHDN, CDR2 FVKESK. CDR3 in DNA: TGTGCCAGCAGCCAGGGGGGGCGGGGCCAAAATGAGCAGTTCTTC. It translates to CASSQGGRGQNEQFF.

This chain uses TRBV19 with TRBJ2-7; unclear D gene. V dropped 3 bases and J dropped 6 bases, with 15 bases sitting between them. The CDR3 runs 14 residues. The germline gives CDR1 LNHDA, CDR2 SQIVND (reference sequence). CDR3 region: CASSITISGTEQYF. The CDR3 bases are TGTGCCAGTAGTATCACAATTTCGGGTACCGAGCAGTACTTC.

The rearrangement joins TRBV5-6 to TRBJ1-2, with 9 bases aligning to TRBD1. J gave up 4 bases and V 0 bases, and 7 bases lay outside the gene matches. CDR3 size: 16 residues. Per the germline V gene, CDR1 is SGHDT and CDR2 is YYEEEE. In DNA, the CDR3 is TGTGCCAGCAGCTTGGAGGCGGGACAGGGCCCCTATGGCTACACCTTC. Translated, it gives CASSLEAGQGPYGYTF.

The chain has TRBV7-2 and TRBJ1-5, with D maybe TRBD1 (6 bases). The CDR3 loop spans 17 amino acids. Between the trimmed V and J ends, which lost 1 base and 2 bases, there was a span of 15 bases. Germline values: CDR1 SGHTA, CDR2 FQGNSA. This CDR3 is CASSLVGSAGGNQPQHF. CDR3 nucleotide sequence: TGTGCCAGCAGCTTAGTCGGTTCGGCAGGGGGCAATCAGCCCCAGCATTTT.

This chain connects TRBV15 to TRBJ1-2, with a weak D call TRBD1 (5 bases). Germline values: CDR1 LNHNV, CDR2 YYDKDF (reference sequence). This CDR3 has 15 amino acids. V lost 0 bases to trimming and J lost 14 bases, with 22 bases between them. This CDR3 reads CATSRDRASLGPLTF. The DNA for the CDR3 is TGTGCCACCAGCAGAGATCGGGCCAGTTTGGGACCATTGACCTTC.

Of note for this clone: Germline is not matched at one junction end, which may reflect a read error. This chain links TRBV4-2 with TRBJ1-2, with D maybe TRBD1 (5 bases). The CDR3 loop spans 15 amino acids. Germline values: CDR1 LGHNA, CDR2 YNFKEQ. The CDR3 here is CASSEDRQPLGGYTF. In DNA form, the CDR3 reads TGTGCCAGCAGCGAAGATAGACAGCCTCTGGGTGGCTACACCTTC.

This clone was seen only once. A read error may account for a junction end that differs from germline. The chain joins TRBV6-6 to TRBJ1-2, with D maybe TRBD1 (5 bases). CDR3 length: 12 amino acids. The germline CDR1 and CDR2 sequences are MNHNY and SVGAGI (reference sequence). In DNA form, the CDR3 reads TGTGCCATCAGTCCCGCCGGGACTTACTACACCTTC. Its translation: CAISPAGTYYTF.

V is TRBV7-9 and J is TRBJ1-1; no clear D. V was cut by 11 bases and J by 2 bases, with 9 bases left in between. CDR3 size: 11 residues. Germline CDR1 SEHNR, CDR2 FQNEAQ (reference sequence). The CDR3 sequence is CAGGVNTEAFF. CDR3 in DNA: TGTGCCGGCGGAGTAAACACTGAAGCTTTCTTT.

This clone was recorded once. The DNA of the CDR3 is TGTGCCAGCAAGACCCAGGGATCGAATCAGCCCCAGCATTTT. This encodes CASKTQGSNQPQHF. The chain employs TRBV19 and TRBJ1-5, with a possible D match to TRBD1 (5 bases). V lost 9 bases, J lost 4 bases, and 16 bases lay in between. The CDR3 has 14 residues. From germline, CDR1 is LNHDA and CDR2 SQIVND (reference sequence).

CDR3 sequence (DNA): TGTGCTAGTGGTTTAGAGGGCAATCAGCCCCAGCATTTT. This gives the protein CASGLEGNQPQHF. The J gene is TRBJ1-5, the V gene TRBV12-5; D gene ambiguous. V was clipped by 3 bases and J by 2 bases, with 5 bases between them. From germline, CDR1 is LGHNT and CDR2 FRNRAP. This CDR3 is 13 amino acids long.

The chain is built from TRBV6-1 and TRBJ2-7, with D maybe TRBD2 (6 bases). Germline-derived CDR1 and CDR2 are MNHNS and SASEGT. This CDR3 spans 17 amino acids. V was cut by 2 bases and J by 2 bases, with 19 bases left in between. This CDR3 reads CASSEWAGWDRPYEQYF. The CDR3, as DNA: TGTGCCAGCAGTGAATGGGCGGGGTGGGACCGTCCCTACGAGCAGTACTTC.

The genes are TRBV2 and TRBJ1-6, with D unclear. V gave up 0 bases and J gave up 0 bases, with 12 bases separating them. The CDR3 consists of 18 residues. CDR1 is SNHLY, CDR2 FYNNEI, per germline. CDR3 bases: TGTGCCAGCAGTGAAGCGCCGTGGGAGGACTCCTATAATTCACCCCTCCACTTT. This encodes CASSEAPWEDSYNSPLHF.